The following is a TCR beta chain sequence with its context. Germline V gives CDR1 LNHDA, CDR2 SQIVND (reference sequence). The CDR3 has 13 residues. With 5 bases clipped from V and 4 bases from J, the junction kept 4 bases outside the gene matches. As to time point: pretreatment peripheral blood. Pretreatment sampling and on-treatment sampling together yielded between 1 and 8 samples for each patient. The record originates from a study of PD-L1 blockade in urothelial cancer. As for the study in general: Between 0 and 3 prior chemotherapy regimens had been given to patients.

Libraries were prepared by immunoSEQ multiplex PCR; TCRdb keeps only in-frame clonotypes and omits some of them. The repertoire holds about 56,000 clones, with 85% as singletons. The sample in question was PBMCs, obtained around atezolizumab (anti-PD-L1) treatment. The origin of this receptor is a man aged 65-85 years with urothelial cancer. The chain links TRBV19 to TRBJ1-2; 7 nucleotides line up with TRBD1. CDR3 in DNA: TGTGCCAGTAGTCCCGGGACAGCCTATGGCTACACCTTC. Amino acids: CASSPGTAYGYTF.